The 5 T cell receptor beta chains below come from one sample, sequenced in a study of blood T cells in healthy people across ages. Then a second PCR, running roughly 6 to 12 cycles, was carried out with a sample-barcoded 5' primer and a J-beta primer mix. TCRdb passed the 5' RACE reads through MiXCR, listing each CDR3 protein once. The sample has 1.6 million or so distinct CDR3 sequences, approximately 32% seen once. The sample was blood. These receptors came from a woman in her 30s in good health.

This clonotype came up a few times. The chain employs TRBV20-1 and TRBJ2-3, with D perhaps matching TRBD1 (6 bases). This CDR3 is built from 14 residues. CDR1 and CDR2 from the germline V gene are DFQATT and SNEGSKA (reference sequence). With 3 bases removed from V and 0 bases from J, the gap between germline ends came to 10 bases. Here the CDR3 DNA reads TGCAGTGCTAGTCTGGGGGCTAGCACAGATACGCAGTATTTT. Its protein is CSASLGASTDTQYF.

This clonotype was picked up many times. CDR3 DNA sequence: TGCAGTGCTAGAGATCAAGCCAGGGTGAACACTGAAGCTTTCTTT. This translates into CSARDQARVNTEAFF. The chain is built from TRBV20-1 and TRBJ1-1; tentatively, D is TRBD1 (5 bases). V was pared by 0 bases and J by 0 bases, with 11 bases between. The CDR3 has 15 amino acids. In germline, CDR1 is DFQATT, CDR2 SNEGSKA (reference sequence).

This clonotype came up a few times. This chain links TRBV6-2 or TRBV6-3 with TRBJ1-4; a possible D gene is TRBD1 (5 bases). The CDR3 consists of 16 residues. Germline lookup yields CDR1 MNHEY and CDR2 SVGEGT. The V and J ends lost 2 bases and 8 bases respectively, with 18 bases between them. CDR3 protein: CASSYVAGGGGEKLFF. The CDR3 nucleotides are TGTGCCAGCAGTTACGTCGCCGGGGGAGGAGGGGAAAAACTGTTTTTT.

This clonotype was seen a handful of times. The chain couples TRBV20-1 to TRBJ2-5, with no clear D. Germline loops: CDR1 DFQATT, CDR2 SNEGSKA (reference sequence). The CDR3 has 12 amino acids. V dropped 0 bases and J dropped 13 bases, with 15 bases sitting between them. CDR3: CSARDSLALTYF. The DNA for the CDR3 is TGCAGTGCTAGAGATTCCCTCGCCTTGACGTACTTC.

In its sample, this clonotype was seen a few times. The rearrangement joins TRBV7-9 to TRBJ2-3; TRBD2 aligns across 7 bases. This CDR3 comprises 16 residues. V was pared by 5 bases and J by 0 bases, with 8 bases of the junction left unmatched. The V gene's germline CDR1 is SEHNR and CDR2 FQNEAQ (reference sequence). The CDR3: CASSPEAGVSTDTQYF. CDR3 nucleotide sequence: TGTGCCAGCAGCCCAGAGGCGGGAGTGAGCACAGATACGCAGTATTTT.